This entry describes one TCR beta chain. Antigen specificity is unknown. Assay used: immunoSEQ multiplex PCR; TCRdb lists only in-frame clones, some missing. In the table there are about 3,700 clones, about 88% of which are singletons. The sample comes from a study of neoadjuvant nivolumab and ipilimumab in lung cancer. The ends were cut back, 4 bases at V and 4 bases at J, with 14 bases in the middle. This CDR3 contains 15 residues. Germline CDR1 and CDR2: SGHRS and YFSETQ. Whole-study findings and limits: From pretherapy to surgery, tumor richness and clonality rose with dual therapy. TCR receptors were sequenced in few samples.

The sequence came from an adult with non-small cell lung cancer. The sequences come from adjacent normal lung tissue, collected after neoadjuvant nivolumab, alone or with ipilimumab, at or shortly before surgery. V is TRBV5-1 and J is TRBJ1-4; D may be TRBD1 (5 bases). The CDR3 spells CASSTSGTLNEKLFF. The CDR3 DNA reads as TGCGCCAGCAGCACGAGCGGGACGCTTAATGAAAAACTGTTTTTT.